These 11 T cell receptor beta chains came from one sample sequenced in a study of blood T cell repertoires in COVID-19. Libraries were prepared by immunoSEQ multiplex PCR; TCRdb keeps only in-frame clonotypes and omits some of them. The data contain about 52,000 clones, 80% to 90% of them seen just once; the ten biggest clones take up 4.5% to 6%. Sequencing was carried out using peripheral blood. These receptors all stem from a man between 60 and 75 years old with active COVID-19.

This clone was seen a single time. This chain connects TRBV27 to TRBJ2-7; D is perhaps TRBD2 (6 bases). This CDR3 is built from 16 residues. V was clipped by 4 bases and J by 2 bases, with 18 bases between them. Germline-derived CDR1 and CDR2 are MNHEY and SMNVEV (reference sequence). This chain's CDR3 is CASSWRGAPKAYEQYF. The CDR3, as DNA: TGTGCCAGCAGTTGGAGGGGCGCCCCGAAGGCCTACGAGCAGTACTTC.

The CDR3 bases are TGTGCTAGTGCCCCGGGACTAGCGGGGGCCTACGAGCAGTACTTC. This codes for CASAPGLAGAYEQYF. The chain carries TRBV12-5 and TRBJ2-7, with 14 positions matching TRBD2. In germline, CDR1 is LGHNT, CDR2 FRNRAP. Unmatched junction bases numbered 4, after V lost 7 bases and J lost 2 bases. The CDR3 is made up of 15 amino acids.

The rearrangement joins TRBV4-1 to TRBJ2-4; tentatively, D is TRBD2 (5 bases). Germline V gene data show CDR1 as MGHRA and CDR2 as YSYEKL. CDR3 length: 15 residues. V lost 0 bases and J 1 base, leaving 7 bases between the germline ends. CDR3 coding DNA: TGCGCCAGCAGCCAAGAGGAGGCCGCCAAAAACATTCAGTACTTC. Translation gives CASSQEEAAKNIQYF.

This chain links TRBV9 with TRBJ1-1; possibly TRBD1 for D (5 bases). V was cut by 0 bases and J by 5 bases, with 11 bases left in between. Germline assignment: CDR1 SGDLS and CDR2 YYNGEE. This CDR3 has 14 amino acids. The CDR3 sequence: CASSVGLGATEAFF. Written as DNA, the CDR3 is TGTGCCAGCAGCGTAGGGTTAGGGGCAACTGAAGCTTTCTTT.

The chain has TRBV29-1 and TRBJ2-7; TRBD1 is a possible D gene (6 bases). There are 13 residues in the CDR3. V lost 7 bases and J 3 bases, leaving 16 bases between the germline ends. Per germline, CDR1 SQVTM and CDR2 ANQGSEA. The CDR3 reads CSATDKGGYEQYF. The CDR3 nucleotides are TGCAGCGCAACTGATAAAGGGGGCTACGAGCAGTACTTC.

The V call is TRBV15, the J call TRBJ1-1; tentatively, D is TRBD1 (5 bases). The CDR3 spans 14 residues. V was clipped by 4 bases and J by 0 bases, with 9 bases between them. Per germline, CDR1 LNHNV and CDR2 YYDKDF (reference sequence). CDR3 nucleotide sequence: TGTGCCACCAGCATGACAGCGCTGAACACTGAAGCTTTCTTT. Its protein product is CATSMTALNTEAFF.

The chain is built from TRBV3-1 (or the pseudogene TRBV3-2) and TRBJ2-1, with D maybe TRBD1 (6 bases). Germline V CDR1 and CDR2: LGHDT, YNNKEL (reference sequence). The CDR3 is 14 residues long. V lost 7 bases and J lost 6, with 16 bases in between. CDR3 region: CASTRAGARNEQFF. CDR3 nucleotide sequence: TGTGCCAGCACCAGGGCAGGGGCCCGCAATGAGCAGTTCTTC.

The gene calls are TRBV28 and TRBJ2-3; 9 bases align to TRBD2. The V segment lost 1 base and the J segment 11 bases; nucleotides outside the gene matches: 7. Germline CDR1 and CDR2: MDHEN and SYDVKM. The CDR3 length is 14 residues. The CDR3 is CASSLSAGGPGQYF. The CDR3 DNA is TGTGCCAGCAGTTTATCGGCGGGAGGGCCGGGGCAGTATTTT.

J is TRBJ2-5 and V is TRBV5-4; D is perhaps TRBD2 (5 bases). Germline loops: CDR1 SGHNT, CDR2 YYREEE (reference sequence). This CDR3 is built from 15 residues. V shed 4 bases and J shed 3 bases, with 16 bases lying between them. The CDR3 is CASSQAPAGEETQYF. The CDR3 nucleotides are TGTGCCAGCAGCCAAGCGCCTGCGGGCGAAGAGACCCAGTACTTC. Combining the CDR3 with reference TRBV5-4 and TRBJ2-5 gives the whole variable domain ETGVTQSPTHLIKTRGQQVTLRCSSQSGHNTVSWYQQALGQGPQFIFQYYREEENGRGNFPPRFSGLQFPNYSSELNVNALELDDSALYLCASSQAPAGEETQYFGPGTRLLVL.

The gene calls are TRBV5-6 and TRBJ1-1, with 7 bases that match TRBD1. Germline lookup yields CDR1 SGHDT and CDR2 YYEEEE. This CDR3 has 18 amino acids. V lost 4 bases, J lost 5 bases, and 20 bases stayed unmatched. CDR3 in amino acids: CASSPHSIYRGERTEAFF. DNA of the CDR3: TGTGCCAGCAGCCCCCACTCCATTTACAGGGGAGAAAGGACTGAAGCTTTCTTT.

The sample holds one count of this clone. The J gene is TRBJ2-1, the V gene TRBV30; 9 bases map to TRBD2. Germline loops: CDR1 GTSNPN, CDR2 SVGIG (reference sequence). The CDR3 is made up of 17 amino acids. V gave up 0 bases and J gave up 8 bases; unmatched junction bases: 14. CDR3 amino acids: CAWSVSGGRAGKDEQFF. The CDR3 region has the DNA TGTGCCTGGAGTGTATCTGGCGGGAGGGCCGGGAAGGATGAGCAGTTCTTC.